Below, 29 T cell receptor beta chains from the same sample are listed, as sequenced in a study of post-analysis software for immune sequencing data. General observations from the study: Roughly five TRBV segments were more frequent in patients than controls; TRBV5-6, TRBV5-1 and TRBV20-1 belonged to this group.

For these TCRs, the target antigens are not known. cDNA libraries for TCR beta contained unique molecular identifiers. TCRdb fed the PCR reads into MiXCR, producing one record per CDR3 protein. The sample lists roughly 600,000 distinct CDR3 sequences; 44% were seen once. The specimen sequenced was blood. These receptors originate from a girl aged 10 to 17 with multiple sclerosis.

This chain uses TRBV12-3 or TRBV12-4 with TRBJ2-7, with a possible D match to TRBD2 (6 bases). The CDR3 covers 14 residues. V lost 8 bases and J lost 2, with 16 bases in between. The CDR3 DNA reads TGTGCCAGCGTCTCAGGTAGCGGTGCCTACGAGCAGTACTTC. It translates to CASVSGSGAYEQYF.

This clonotype was counted many times. The chain joins TRBV4-1 to TRBJ2-7, with no clear D. Germline V CDR1 and CDR2: MGHRA, YSYEKL. V was shortened by 5 bases and J by 0 bases, with 11 bases between the two germline ends. CDR3 length equals 14 residues. In DNA form, the CDR3 reads TGCGCCAGCAGCTCTTTAACGGACTCCTACGAGCAGTACTTC. This sequence encodes CASSSLTDSYEQYF.

This sequence joins TRBV9 and TRBJ1-5; no clear D. This CDR3 contains 14 residues. In germline, CDR1 is SGDLS, CDR2 YYNGEE. Between the trimmed V and J ends, which lost 4 bases and 7 bases, there was a span of 15 bases. Here the CDR3 reads CASSPGRVGQPQHF. The CDR3 coding sequence is TGTGCCAGCAGCCCGGGGAGGGTTGGACAGCCCCAGCATTTT.

J is TRBJ2-1 and V is TRBV6-5; D unresolved. CDR3 size: 11 residues. CDR1 MNHEY and CDR2 SVGAGI come from the germline V gene. V was trimmed by 1 base and J by 9 bases, leaving 4 bases between them. The CDR3 region has the DNA TGTGCCAGCAGTTACTATCTTGAGCAGTTCTTC. This sequence encodes CASSYYLEQFF.

This chain uses TRBV5-1 with TRBJ2-6, with 9 bases lining up with TRBD1. Germline lookup yields CDR1 SGHRS and CDR2 YFSETQ. The CDR3 totals 17 residues. The J segment lost 1 base and the V segment lost 4 bases, leaving 6 bases of the junction unmatched. CDR3 bases: TGCGCCAGCAGCCTGACAGGGGGATCGTCTGGGGCCAACGTCCTGACTTTC. Protein sequence: CASSLTGGSSGANVLTF. Full variable domain (missing parts from reference TRBV5-1 and TRBJ2-6): KAGVTQTPRYLIKTRGQQVTLSCSPISGHRSVSWYQQTPGQGLQFLFEYFSETQRNKGNFPGRFSGRQFSNSRSEMNVSTLELGDSALYLCASSLTGGSSGANVLTFGAGSRLTVL.

This clonotype was detected a few times. J is TRBJ1-2 and V is TRBV4-1, with D hard to call. With 0 bases removed from V and 0 bases from J, the gap between germline ends came to 8 bases. This CDR3 contains 15 residues. Germline assignment: CDR1 MGHRA and CDR2 YSYEKL. The CDR3 nucleotides read TGCGCCAGCAGCCAAGACAGGAGACCTAACTATGGCTACACCTTC. Residues: CASSQDRRPNYGYTF.

The chain has TRBV6-1 and TRBJ1-5; TRBD1 is a possible D gene (6 bases). The CDR3 length is 13 residues. In germline, CDR1 is MNHNS, CDR2 SASEGT. Trimming shortened V by 2 bases and J by 6 bases, and 8 bases separated the two germline ends. DNA for the CDR3: TGTGCCAGCAGTGAAACAGGGCGTCAGCCCCAGCATTTT. Its translation: CASSETGRQPQHF.

This rearrangement joins TRBV7-2 to TRBJ2-3; the match to TRBD2 covers 9 bases. Losses at the gene ends were 4 bases for V and 1 base for J; bases not matched to a gene: 9. The germline V gene has CDR1 SGHTA and CDR2 FQGNSA. The CDR3 contains 17 residues. The CDR3 here is CASSSRSSGARTDTQYF. CDR3 DNA: TGTGCCAGCAGCTCTCGGTCTAGCGGGGCGCGCACAGATACGCAGTATTTT.

The chain links TRBV25-1 to TRBJ2-6; D unclear. The CDR3 totals 13 residues. Germline assignment: CDR1 MGHDK and CDR2 SYGVNS. CDR3 bases: TGTGCTACCCACCCTTCTGGGGCCAACGTCCTGACTTTC. Translation: CATHPSGANVLTF.

V is TRBV7-2 and J is TRBJ2-5; no clear D. The CDR3 totals 15 residues. The V and J ends lost 0 bases and 2 bases respectively, with 10 bases between them. Germline CDR1 is SGHTA and CDR2 is FQGNSA. The CDR3 coding sequence is TGTGCCAGCAGCTTAGCGCTGGGAAAACAAGAGACCCAGTACTTC. It codes for CASSLALGKQETQYF.

The rearrangement joins TRBV6-6 to TRBJ2-7; 11 nucleotides line up with TRBD1. Per germline, CDR1 MNHNY and CDR2 SVGAGI (reference sequence). Unmatched junction bases numbered 3, after V lost 6 bases and J lost 2 bases. This CDR3 has 14 amino acids. The CDR3 DNA reads TGTGCCAGCAGATGGGGACAGGGGGCCTACGAGCAGTACTTC. Encoded protein: CASRWGQGAYEQYF.

This clonotype was counted between two and nine times. The gene calls are TRBV6-6 and TRBJ2-7; the match to TRBD2 covers 8 bases. The DNA matches TRBJ2-5 better at its end, which makes the J call doubtful. CDR1 MNHNY and CDR2 SVGAGI come from the germline V gene (reference sequence). The CDR3 runs to 14 residues. The CDR3 is CASRHSGTYETQYF. CDR3 nucleotides: TGTGCCAGCAGACATAGCGGGACGTACGAGACCCAGTACTTC.

The V gene is TRBV10-3, the J gene TRBJ2-5; D not certain. Germline V lookup: CDR1 ENHRY, CDR2 SYGVKD. V was trimmed by 2 bases and J by 1 base, leaving 11 bases between them. CDR3 length equals 15 residues. CDR3 residues: CAISEGFGFQETQYF. The DNA of the CDR3 is TGTGCCATCAGTGAGGGGTTTGGGTTCCAAGAGACCCAGTACTTC.

This clonotype was detected a few times. The CDR3 spells CASSQPGISNQPQHF. CDR3 coding DNA: TGCGCCAGCAGCCAACCGGGGATAAGCAATCAGCCCCAGCATTTT. This chain connects TRBV4-1 to TRBJ1-5; D not resolved. The CDR3 runs 15 residues. Germline assignment: CDR1 MGHRA and CDR2 YSYEKL. Deletions cut 2 bases from V and 1 base from J, with 9 bases between.

This chain uses TRBV12-3 or TRBV12-4 with TRBJ2-1; TRBD2 might be the D (5 bases). The V and J ends lost 5 bases and 7 bases respectively, with 12 bases between them. This CDR3 is 13 amino acids long. CDR3 loop: CASSNEGLNEQFF. The CDR3 DNA follows: TGTGCCAGCAGTAACGAGGGATTGAATGAGCAGTTCTTC.

The rearrangement joins TRBV27 to TRBJ1-1; possible D gene TRBD1, 5 bases. The CDR3 contains 14 residues. V lost 2 bases and J lost 1, with 8 bases in between. The germline V gene encodes CDR1 MNHEY and CDR2 SMNVEV (reference sequence). CDR3 bases: TGTGCCAGCAGTTTAAAAAGGGGGAACACTGAAGCTTTCTTT. Translated, it gives CASSLKRGNTEAFF.

V and J are TRBV6-1 and TRBJ1-2; 7 bases match TRBD1. The CDR3 has 17 amino acids. J gave up 2 bases and V 6 bases, and 15 bases lay outside the gene matches. Germline V gene data show CDR1 as MNHNS and CDR2 as SASEGT. CDR3 sequence (DNA): TGTGCCAGCAGGAGGGACAGCCTTATTTCTATGAACTATGGCTACACCTTC. Amino acid sequence: CASRRDSLISMNYGYTF.

The V call is TRBV24-1, the J call TRBJ2-2, with 9 bases matching TRBD1. Germline V gene lookup returns CDR1 KGHDR and CDR2 SFDVKD. The CDR3 runs 16 residues. The trim removed 1 base at V and 6 bases at J, leaving 5 bases unmatched. The CDR3 region has the DNA TGTGCCACCAGTGATTTAGGGACAGGGCCGGCCGGGGAGCTGTTTTTT. It specifies CATSDLGTGPAGELFF.

CDR3 in amino acids: CASSPDRGIHEQYF. For the CDR3, the DNA is TGTGCCAGCAGTCCCGACAGGGGGATCCACGAGCAGTACTTC. V is TRBV6-1 and J is TRBJ2-7; 9 nucleotides agree with TRBD1. CDR1 and CDR2 from the germline V gene are MNHNS and SASEGT. The length of the CDR3 is 14 residues. V shed 5 bases, J shed 5 bases, and the junction held 7 bases outside the gene matches.

This clonotype was counted only a few times. V gene TRBV6-5 combines with J gene TRBJ1-6, with 7 positions matching TRBD1. V trimming: 6 bases; J trimming: 12 bases; junction bases outside the gene matches: 5. Germline V gene lookup returns CDR1 MNHEY and CDR2 SVGAGI. The CDR3 sequence is 12 residues long. CDR3 bases: TGTGCCAGCAGCGGGACAGCCAAACCCCTCCACTTT. Translating it yields CASSGTAKPLHF.

This clonotype was observed a single time. The J gene is TRBJ2-3, the V gene TRBV11-2; 9 bases match TRBD2. V shed 3 bases and J 0 bases; nucleotides not matched to a gene: 4. The CDR3 extends over 16 amino acids. CDR1 is SGHAT and CDR2 is FQNNGV in the germline V gene. In DNA form, the CDR3 reads TGTGCCAGCAGCTTGTCTAGCGGGACCAGCACAGATACGCAGTATTTT. This sequence encodes CASSLSSGTSTDTQYF.

A few counts support this clonotype. The chain is built from TRBV15 and TRBJ1-2; 8 bases are shared with TRBD1. CDR1 and CDR2 from the germline V gene are LNHNV and YYDKDF (reference sequence). Unmatched junction bases numbered 2, after V lost 2 bases and J lost 3 bases. This CDR3 region has 14 residues. CDR3 residues: CATSRKTGDYGYTF. The CDR3 region has the DNA TGTGCCACCAGCAGAAAGACAGGGGACTATGGCTACACCTTC.

This chain uses TRBV3-1 with TRBJ2-5; D ambiguous. Per the germline V gene, CDR1 is LGHDT and CDR2 is YNNKEL (reference sequence). V was clipped by 0 bases and J by 2 bases, with 10 bases between them. This CDR3 comprises 15 residues. The CDR3: CASSQEAAAQETQYF. Here the CDR3 DNA reads TGTGCCAGCAGCCAAGAGGCAGCCGCTCAAGAGACCCAGTACTTC.

This rearrangement joins TRBV6-1 to TRBJ2-7; perhaps TRBD2 as D (6 bases). Germline V CDR1 and CDR2: MNHNS, SASEGT. The ends were cut back, 6 bases at V and 0 bases at J, with 21 bases in the middle. This CDR3 contains 17 residues. The chain's CDR3 is CASSLLSGTASSYEQYF. CDR3 sequence (DNA): TGTGCCAGCAGCCTCCTTTCTGGGACTGCTAGCTCCTACGAGCAGTACTTC.

In its sample, this clonotype was seen a few times. Germline is not matched at one junction end, which may reflect a read error. This chain uses TRBV5-1 with TRBJ2-4; 7 nucleotides agree with TRBD2. CDR1 and CDR2 (germline): SGHRS, YFSETQ. The length of the CDR3 is 12 residues. The CDR3 DNA reads as TGTGCCAGCAGTTTGTGGGGGAGGGAGCAGTACTTC. Its translation: CASSLWGREQYF.

The table lists this clonotype with a few counts. V usage is TRBV20-1 and J usage is TRBJ1-6; no reliable D call. CDR3 length: 15 amino acids. The germline CDR1 and CDR2 sequences are DFQATT and SNEGSKA (reference sequence). V was clipped by 2 bases and J by 8 bases, with 16 bases between them. The CDR3 coding sequence is TGCAGTGCTAGATCCGAGACATCTTACCATTCACCCCTCCACTTT. Protein sequence: CSARSETSYHSPLHF.

This clonotype appeared a few times. The rearrangement joins TRBV7-8 to TRBJ1-2; D uncertain. In germline, CDR1 is SGHVS, CDR2 FQNEAQ. The ends were cut back, 5 bases at V and 4 bases at J, with 17 bases in the middle. This CDR3 contains 15 residues. CDR3 nucleotide sequence: TGTGCCAGCAGCCCCCTCTCGGGGTACAGCTATGGCTACACCTTC. Protein: CASSPLSGYSYGYTF.

This clonotype was counted only a few times. V gene TRBV29-1 combines with J gene TRBJ1-2; D perhaps matches TRBD1 (5 bases). Trimming shortened V by 3 bases and J by 6 bases, and 11 bases separated the two germline ends. Germline V gene data show CDR1 as SQVTM and CDR2 as ANQGSEA. The CDR3 is 12 amino acids. DNA for the CDR3: TGCAGCGTTGAGCGAGGGGTTGATGGCTACACCTTC. Translation gives CSVERGVDGYTF.

Only one count was recorded for this clonotype. This chain connects TRBV28 to TRBJ1-6, with 9 bases matching TRBD1. The length of the CDR3 is 12 residues. Trimming at V came to 6 bases and at J to 13 bases, leaving 4 bases not matched to a gene. In germline, CDR1 is MDHEN, CDR2 SYDVKM. The CDR3 region has the DNA TGTGCCAGCAGAACCGGGACAGGGCCCCTCCACTTT. The encoded protein is CASRTGTGPLHF. Filled out from reference TRBV28 and TRBJ1-6, the complete variable domain reads DVKVTQSSRYLVKRTGEKVFLECVQDMDHENMFWYRQDPGLGLRLIYFSYDVKMKEKGDIPEGYSVSREKKERFSLILESASTNQTSMYLCASRTGTGPLHFGNGTRLTVT.